Shown below are 2 T cell receptor beta chains from a single sample sequenced in a study of T cells in Graves' hyperthyroidism and ophthalmopathy. TCR beta CDR3 regions were amplified from RNA. An initial round of RT-PCR targeting the TCR CDR3 relied on the HTBI primer set. TCRdb re-analysed the multiplex PCR reads in MiXCR, keeping a single row per CDR3 protein. The table includes 600,000 to 750,000 distinct CDR3 sequences, roughly a sixth detected once. Sequenced: blood. Receptor source: a middle-aged man with Graves' hyperthyroidism.

This clonotype was observed at least ten times. The V and J genes are TRBV28 and TRBJ1-5; 8 positions agree with TRBD1. The CDR3 covers 17 residues. Germline V gene lookup returns CDR1 MDHEN and CDR2 SYDVKM. J was trimmed by 1 base and V by 2 bases; bases with no gene match: 7. Here the CDR3 reads CASSLLETGESNQPQHF. In DNA form, the CDR3 reads TGTGCCAGCAGTTTACTAGAGACAGGGGAAAGCAATCAGCCCCAGCATTTT. Based on the CDR3 plus reference TRBV28 and TRBJ1-5, the full variable domain is DVKVTQSSRYLVKRTGEKVFLECVQDMDHENMFWYRQDPGLGLRLIYFSYDVKMKEKGDIPEGYSVSREKKERFSLILESASTNQTSMYLCASSLLETGESNQPQHFGDGTRLSIL.

CDR3 nucleotides: TGTGCCAGCAGCGCAGATCCTAGCGGGAGTAGCTACGAGCAGTACTTC. Its translation is CASSADPSGSSYEQYF. This rearrangement joins TRBV7-9 to TRBJ2-7; 10 bases are a match to TRBD2. With V trimmed by 5 bases and J by 3 bases, 10 bases remained unmatched. The CDR3 consists of 16 residues. In germline, CDR1 is SEHNR, CDR2 FQNEAQ (reference sequence).